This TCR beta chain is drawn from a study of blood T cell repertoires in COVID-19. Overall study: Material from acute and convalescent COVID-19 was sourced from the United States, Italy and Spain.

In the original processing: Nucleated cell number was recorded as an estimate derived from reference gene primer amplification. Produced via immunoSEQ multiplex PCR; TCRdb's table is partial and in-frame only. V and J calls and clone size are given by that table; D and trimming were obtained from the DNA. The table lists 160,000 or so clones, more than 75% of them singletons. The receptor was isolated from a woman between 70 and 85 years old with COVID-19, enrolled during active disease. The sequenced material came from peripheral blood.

Here the CDR3 reads CASSPHGLAGGSSSGNEQFF. The CDR3, as DNA: TGTGCCAGCAGCCCCCACGGACTAGCGGGGGGTTCGTCAAGCGGAAATGAGCAGTTCTTC. The chain combines TRBV6-6 with TRBJ2-1; TRBD2 aligns across 14 bases. The germline gives CDR1 MNHNY, CDR2 SVGAGI (reference sequence). The CDR3 spans 20 residues. Trimming removed 6 bases from V and 7 bases from J; junction bases left unmatched: 20.